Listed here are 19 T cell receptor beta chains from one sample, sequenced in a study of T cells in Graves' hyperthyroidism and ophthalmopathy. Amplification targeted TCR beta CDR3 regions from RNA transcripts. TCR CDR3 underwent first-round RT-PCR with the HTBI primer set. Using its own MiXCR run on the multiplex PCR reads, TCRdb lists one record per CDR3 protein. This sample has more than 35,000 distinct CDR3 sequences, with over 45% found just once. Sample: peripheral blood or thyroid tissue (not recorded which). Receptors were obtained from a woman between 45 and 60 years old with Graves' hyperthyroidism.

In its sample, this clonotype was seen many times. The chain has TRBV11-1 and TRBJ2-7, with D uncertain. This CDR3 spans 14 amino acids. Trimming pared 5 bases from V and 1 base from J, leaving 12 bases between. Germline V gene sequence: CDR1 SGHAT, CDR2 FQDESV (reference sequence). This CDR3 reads CASSISTESYEQYF. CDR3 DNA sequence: TGTGCCAGCAGCATAAGCACGGAATCCTACGAGCAGTACTTC. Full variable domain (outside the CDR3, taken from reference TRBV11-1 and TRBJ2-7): EAEVAQSPRYKITEKSQAVAFWCDPISGHATLYWYRQILGQGPELLVQFQDESVVDDSQLPKDRFSAERLKGVDSTLKIQPAELGDSAMYLCASSISTESYEQYFGPGTRLTVT.

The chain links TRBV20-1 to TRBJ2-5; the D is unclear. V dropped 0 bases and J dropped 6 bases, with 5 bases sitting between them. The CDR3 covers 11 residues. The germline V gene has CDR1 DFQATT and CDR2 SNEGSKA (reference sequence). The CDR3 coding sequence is TGCAGTGCTAGAGATCAAAAGACCCAGTACTTC. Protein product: CSARDQKTQYF.

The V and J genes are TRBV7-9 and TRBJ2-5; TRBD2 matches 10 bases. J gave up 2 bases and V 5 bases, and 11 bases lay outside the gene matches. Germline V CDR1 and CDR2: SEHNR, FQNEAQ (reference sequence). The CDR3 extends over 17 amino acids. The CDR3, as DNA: TGTGCCAGCAGCGGACCCCTAGCGGGAGTTGGGCAAGAGACCCAGTACTTC. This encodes CASSGPLAGVGQETQYF.

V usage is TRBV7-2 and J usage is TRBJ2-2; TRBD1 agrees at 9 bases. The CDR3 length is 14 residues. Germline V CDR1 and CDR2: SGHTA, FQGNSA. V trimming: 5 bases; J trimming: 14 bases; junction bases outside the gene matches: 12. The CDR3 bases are TGTGCCAGCAGCCAAGTGTCAGGACAGGGGCCCCTGTTTTTT. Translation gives CASSQVSGQGPLFF.

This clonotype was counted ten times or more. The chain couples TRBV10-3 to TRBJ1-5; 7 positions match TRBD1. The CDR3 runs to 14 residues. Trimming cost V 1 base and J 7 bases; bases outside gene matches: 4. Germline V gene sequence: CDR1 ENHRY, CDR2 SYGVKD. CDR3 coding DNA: TGTGCCATCAGTGAGTATGACAGGGAGCAGCCCCAGCATTTT. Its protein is CAISEYDREQPQHF.

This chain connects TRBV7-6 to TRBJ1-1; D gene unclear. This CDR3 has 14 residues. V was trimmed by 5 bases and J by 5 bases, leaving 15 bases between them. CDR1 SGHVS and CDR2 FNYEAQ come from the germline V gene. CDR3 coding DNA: TGTGCCAGCAGCGGCGGGGAGCTAACTACTGAAGCTTTCTTT. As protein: CASSGGELTTEAFF.

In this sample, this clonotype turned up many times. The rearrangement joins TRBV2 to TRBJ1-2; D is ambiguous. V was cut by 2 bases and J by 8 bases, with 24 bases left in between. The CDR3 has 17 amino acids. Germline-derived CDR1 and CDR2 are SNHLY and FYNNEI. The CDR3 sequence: CASSELPLTAAWGGYTF. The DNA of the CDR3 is TGTGCCAGCAGTGAACTCCCTCTGACGGCGGCGTGGGGAGGCTACACCTTC.

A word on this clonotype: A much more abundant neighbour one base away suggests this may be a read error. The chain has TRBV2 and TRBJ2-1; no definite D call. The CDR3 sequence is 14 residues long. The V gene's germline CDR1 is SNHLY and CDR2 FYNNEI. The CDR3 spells CVSSRLGIYNEQFF. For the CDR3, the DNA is TGTGTCAGCAGTCGCCTGGGGATCTACAATGAGCAGTTCTTC.

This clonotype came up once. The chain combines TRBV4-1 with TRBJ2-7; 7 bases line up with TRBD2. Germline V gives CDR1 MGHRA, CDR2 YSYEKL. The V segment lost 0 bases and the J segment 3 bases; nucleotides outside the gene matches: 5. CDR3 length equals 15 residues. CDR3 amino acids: CASSQERAGDYEQYF. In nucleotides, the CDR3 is TGCGCCAGCAGCCAAGAGAGGGCGGGAGACTACGAGCAGTACTTC.

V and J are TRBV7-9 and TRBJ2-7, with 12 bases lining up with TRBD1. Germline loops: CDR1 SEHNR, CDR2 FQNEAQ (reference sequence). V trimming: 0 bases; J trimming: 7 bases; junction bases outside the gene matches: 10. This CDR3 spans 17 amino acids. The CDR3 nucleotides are TGTGCCAGCAGCTTAGCGATGGGACAGGGGGCCGCCGGGGAGCAGTACTTC. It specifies CASSLAMGQGAAGEQYF.

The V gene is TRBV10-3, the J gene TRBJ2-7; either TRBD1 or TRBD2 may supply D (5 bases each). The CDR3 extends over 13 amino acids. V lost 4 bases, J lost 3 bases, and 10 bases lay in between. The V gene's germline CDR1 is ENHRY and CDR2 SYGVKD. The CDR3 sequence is CAISVFGGYEQYF. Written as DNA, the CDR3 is TGTGCCATCAGTGTCTTTGGGGGCTACGAGCAGTACTTC.

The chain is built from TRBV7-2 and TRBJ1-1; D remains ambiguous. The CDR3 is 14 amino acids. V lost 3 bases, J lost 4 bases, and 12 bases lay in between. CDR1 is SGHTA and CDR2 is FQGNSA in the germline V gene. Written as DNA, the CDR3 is TGTGCCAGCAGCTTGCGAGGTTTGGGCACTGAAGCTTTCTTT. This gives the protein CASSLRGLGTEAFF.

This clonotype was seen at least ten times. The chain's CDR3 is CASSRIGGARYFEAFF. DNA of the CDR3: TGTGCCAGCAGCCGTATCGGGGGGGCGCGTTACTTTGAAGCTTTCTTT. This chain uses TRBV12-3 or TRBV12-4 with TRBJ1-1; a weak D match, TRBD1 (6 bases). This CDR3 comprises 16 residues. The V end was cut by 6 bases, the J end by 7 bases, with 24 bases between.

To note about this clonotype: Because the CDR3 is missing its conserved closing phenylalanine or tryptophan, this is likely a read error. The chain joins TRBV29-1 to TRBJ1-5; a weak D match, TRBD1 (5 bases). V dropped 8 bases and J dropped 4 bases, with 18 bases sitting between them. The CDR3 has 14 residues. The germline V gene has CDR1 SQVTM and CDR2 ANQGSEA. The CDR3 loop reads CSIAGTDPNQPQHV. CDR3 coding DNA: TGCAGCATAGCCGGGACCGACCCTAATCAGCCCCAGCATGTT.

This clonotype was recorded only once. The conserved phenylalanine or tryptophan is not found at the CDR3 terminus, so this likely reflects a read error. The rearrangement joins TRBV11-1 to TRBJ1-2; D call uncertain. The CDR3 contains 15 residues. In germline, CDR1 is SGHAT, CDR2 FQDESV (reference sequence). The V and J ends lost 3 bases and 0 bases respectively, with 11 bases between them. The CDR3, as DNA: TGTGCCAGCAGCTTCACGTCCAGCCCTAACTATGGCTACACCCTC. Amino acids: CASSFTSSPNYGYTL.

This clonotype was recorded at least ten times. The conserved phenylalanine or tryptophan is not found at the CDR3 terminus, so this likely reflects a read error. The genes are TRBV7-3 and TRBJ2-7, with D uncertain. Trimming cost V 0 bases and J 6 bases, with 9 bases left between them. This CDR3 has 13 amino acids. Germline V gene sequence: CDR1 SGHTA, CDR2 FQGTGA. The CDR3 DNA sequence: TGTGCCAGCAGCTTAACATCTCTCAGCGAGCAGTACTCC. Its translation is CASSLTSLSEQYS.

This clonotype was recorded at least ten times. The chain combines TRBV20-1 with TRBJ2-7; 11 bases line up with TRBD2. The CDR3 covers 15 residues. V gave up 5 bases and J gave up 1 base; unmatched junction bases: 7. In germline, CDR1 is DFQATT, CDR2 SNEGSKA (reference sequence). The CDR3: CSAVAGTSGSYEQYF. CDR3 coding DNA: TGCAGTGCTGTCGCCGGGACTAGCGGATCCTACGAGCAGTACTTC.

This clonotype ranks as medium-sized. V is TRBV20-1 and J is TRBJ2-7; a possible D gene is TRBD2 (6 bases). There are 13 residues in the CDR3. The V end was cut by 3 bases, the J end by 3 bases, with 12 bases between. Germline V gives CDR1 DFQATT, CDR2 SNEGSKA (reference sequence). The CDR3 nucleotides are TGCAGTGCTAGGGGGCGGGACCACTACGAGCAGTACTTC. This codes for CSARGRDHYEQYF.

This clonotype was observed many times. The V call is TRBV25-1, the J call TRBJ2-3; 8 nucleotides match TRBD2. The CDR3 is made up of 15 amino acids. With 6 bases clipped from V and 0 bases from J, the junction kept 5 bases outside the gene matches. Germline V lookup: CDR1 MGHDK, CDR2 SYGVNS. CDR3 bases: TGTGCCAGCAGCCTCTCTAGCGGGAGCACAGATACGCAGTATTTT. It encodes CASSLSSGSTDTQYF.